This is a list of T cell receptor beta chains from one sample in a study of PD-1 blockade in classical Hodgkin lymphoma. The assay was immunoSEQ multiplex PCR, and TCRdb's table has in-frame clones only and misses some. Of 66,000 or so clones listed, over 70% are singletons. The sample consisted of peripheral blood mononuclear cells (PBMCs), taken before the second cycle of nivolumab. These receptors were taken from a human donor with classical Hodgkin lymphoma. The CDR3 runs from the conserved cysteine through the conserved F or W.

TRBJ2-4 | 14 | TRBV30 | CAWSVLDRGDIQYF
TRBJ2-1 | 15 | TRBV5-1 | CASSPEGQGHSEQFF
TRBJ2-1 | 15 | TRBV9 | CASSVVGDPYNEQFF
TRBJ2-7 | 14 | TRBV29-1 | CSVRVSPLSYEQYF
TRBJ1-1 | 14 | TRBV18 | CASSTSGQNTEAFF
TRBJ2-5 | 13 | TRBV29-1 | CSVVTRNQETQYF
TRBJ1-1 | 14 | TRBV2 | CASSPLVANTEAFF
TRBJ1-1 | 11 | TRBV27 | CASIGRTEAFF
TRBJ1-1 | 13 | TRBV19 | CASKFGGGTEAFF
TRBJ1-4 | 18 | TRBV30 | CAWTLGQGPSLANEKLFF
TRBJ2-2 | 14 | TRBV6-6 | CASSYGSRAGELFF
TRBJ2-5 | 16 | TRBV28 | CASSLRGPSLPETQYF
TRBJ1-5 | 15 | TRBV28 | CASSLSGYSNQPQHF
TRBJ1-2 | 17 | TRBV19 | CASTPTPRAWDHYGYTF
TRBJ1-6 | 14 | TRBV30 | CAWSVGGQFVPLHF
TRBJ1-4 | 15 | TRBV6-1 | CASSPQGTPNEKLFF
TRBJ1-5 | 13 | TRBV7-6 | CASSLVEDQPQHF
TRBJ2-6 | 20 | TRBV4-2 | CASSQLRGGTESSGANVLTF
TRBJ1-1 | 13 | TRBV28 | CASSLPRGTEAFF
TRBJ1-1 | 14 | TRBV5-1 | CASKDRDANTEAFF
TRBJ2-6 | 17 | TRBV5-4 | CASSHPVASSGANVLTF
TRBJ2-3 | 13 | TRBV6-1 | CASRDRGTDTQYF
TRBJ2-7 | 15 | TRBV6-1 | CASSEFTGTPYEQYF
TRBJ2-3 | 16 | TRBV25-1 | CASSEFSGSPTDTQYF
TRBJ2-1 | 16 | TRBV19 | CASSIAPGQAYNEQFF
TRBJ1-2 | 15 | TRBV30 | CAWSVGGVSPYGYTF
TRBJ1-4 | 16 | TRBV5-1 | CASSGGAAKTNEKLFF
TRBJ1-1 | 13 | TRBV6-5 | CASYRGLGTEAFF
TRBJ2-7 | 15 | TRBV5-4 | CASSLPTGKGGEQYF
TRBJ2-7 | 14 | TRBV27 | CASSPAGGGGEQYF
TRBJ2-7 | 14 | TRBV9 | CASSVVGGTYEQYF
TRBJ2-7 | 13 | TRBV7-9 | CASRPRQGYEQYF
TRBJ1-1 | 12 | TRBV28 | CASRSPEAKAFF
TRBJ2-3 | 16 | TRBV10-1 | CASSSGTSGNTDTQYF
TRBJ1-5 | 16 | TRBV2 | CASSLPWGSSNQPQHF
TRBJ2-1 | 12 | TRBV18 | CASSPILNEQFF
TRBJ1-5 | 16 | TRBV6-6 | CASSSGGRESNQPQHF
TRBJ2-7 | 17 | TRBV4-1 | CASSQELTRQVIGEQYF
TRBJ2-1 | 13 | TRBV5-1 | CATGQGAGNEQFF
TRBJ2-7 | 16 | TRBV13 | CASSLGRRTSGGVILF
TRBJ2-5 | 13 | TRBV28 | CATGQGRWETQYF
TRBJ2-2 | 14 | TRBV29-1 | CSVEPGTPTGELFF
TRBJ2-7 | 14 | TRBV7-9 | CASSPGGSQGVQYF
TRBJ1-3 | 13 | TRBV6-1 | CASSDNGRNTIYF
TRBJ1-4 | 14 | TRBV5-1 | CASSLSGINEKLFF
TRBJ1-5 | 13 | TRBV6-4 | CASSAEQGQPQHF
TRBJ1-6 | 17 | TRBV11-2 | CASSFPIVPRLDSPLHF
TRBJ1-1 | 11 | TRBV7-9 | CASSFGTDAFF
TRBJ2-7 | 12 | TRBV7-8 | CASSLESYEQYF
TRBJ1-1 | 13 | TRBV28 | CASRPQGNTEAFF
TRBJ1-3 | 17 | TRBV18 | CASSPLPGTASGNTIYF
TRBJ2-7 | 13 | TRBV9 | CASSEGTGDEQYF
TRBJ2-1 | 16 | TRBV6-5 | CASSYLTSGGHNEQFF
TRBJ1-1 | 15 | TRBV5-8 | CASSLMTGPYTEAFF
TRBJ1-5 | 15 | TRBV7-9 | CASSSGQGVNQPQHF